This is a list of T cell receptor beta chains from one sample in a study of cytomegalovirus exposure and HLA in healthy donors. Method: immunoSEQ multiplex PCR; TCRdb's copy keeps in-frame clones and lacks some. Counted here are around 200,000 clones, 70% to 90% occurring once; the ten biggest clones make up around 0.31%. The sample was PBMCs. All receptors derive from a woman under 40 in good health and CMV-seronegative. CDR3s include the opening cysteine and the closing phenylalanine or tryptophan. A D gene is named only where the DNA matches it firmly. Expanded clones get a size class; other rows say once, few or many, or leave the size out.

clone size,D gene,J gene,V gene,CDR3 DNA,CDR3 protein
.,TRBD1,TRBJ1-2,TRBV28,TGTGCCAGCAGTGCCCGACAGGGGGCGGCAAACTATGGCTACACCTTC,CASSARQGAANYGYTF
.,.,TRBJ2-6,TRBV28,TGTGCCAGCAGGCCATCCGTCCCGCAAACATTTGGGGCCAACGTCCTGACTTTC,CASRPSVPQTFGANVLTF
.,.,TRBJ2-7,TRBV19,TGTGCCAGTAGTATAACCGGGGAAAGCTCCTACGAGCAGTACTTC,CASSITGESSYEQYF
.,TRBD2,TRBJ2-1,TRBV7-8,TGTGCCAGCAGCTTAGTGCTAGCGGGAGGCCTCTCCTACAATGAGCAGTTCTTC,CASSLVLAGGLSYNEQFF
.,TRBD2,TRBJ2-7,TRBV7-2,TGTGCCAGCAGCGCATCCCCGCGGCTAGCGGGAGGTCACGAGCAGTACTTC,CASSASPRLAGGHEQYF
.,.,TRBJ2-7,TRBV19,TGTGCCAGTAGTATAGGGCAGGGGTTCTCCTACGAGCAGTACTTC,CASSIGQGFSYEQYF
.,TRBD2,TRBJ2-2,TRBV19,TGTGCCAGTAGTAGACTAGCGGGGGCCTACACCGGGGAGCTGTTTTTT,CASSRLAGAYTGELFF
.,TRBD2,TRBJ2-1,TRBV6-6,TGTGCCAGCAGCCCGCCCGGCGGGGGGAATAATGAGCAGTTCTTC,CASSPPGGGNNEQFF
.,.,TRBJ2-6,TRBV7-2,TGTGCCACCGATGCGTCCTCTGGGGCCAACGTCCTGACTTTC,CATDASSGANVLTF
.,TRBD1,TRBJ2-5,TRBV2,TGTGCCAGCAGCGGGACAGGGGGTGAGACCCAGTACTTC,CASSGTGGETQYF
.,.,TRBJ2-7,TRBV20-1,TGCAGTGCGACGGACACCTACGAGCAGTACTTC,CSATDTYEQYF
.,.,TRBJ1-2,TRBV19,TGTGCCAGTAGTTACTACATGGTGAACTATGGCTACACCTTC,CASSYYMVNYGYTF
.,.,TRBJ2-7,TRBV2,TGTGCCAGCAGTCAAATAACAAACGAGCAGTACTTC,CASSQITNEQYF
.,TRBD2,TRBJ2-3,TRBV7-3,TGTGCCAGCAGCTCTAGCGGGGGGAGCACAGATACGCAGTATTTT,CASSSSGGSTDTQYF
.,.,TRBJ2-3,TRBV5-1,TGCGCCAGCAGCTTTAGGACAGCAACAGATACGCAGTATTTT,CASSFRTATDTQYF
.,TRBD2,TRBJ2-1,TRBV29-1,TGCAGCGCCGGCGGGGGCTCCTACAATGAGCAGTTCTTC,CSAGGGSYNEQFF
.,TRBD1,TRBJ2-7,TRBV27,TGTGCCAGCAGTCTCCGGGACAGGGAACACGAGCAGTACTTC,CASSLRDREHEQYF
once,TRBD2,TRBJ2-1,TRBV18,TGTGCCAGCTCACCACCAAGACTAGCGGGGGGGGGTGAGCAGTTCTTC,CASSPPRLAGGGEQFF
.,TRBD1,TRBJ2-7,TRBV6-5,TGTGCCAGCAGTAGGGACAGGATGACCTACGAGCAGTACTTC,CASSRDRMTYEQYF
.,.,TRBJ2-7,TRBV7-2,TGTGCCAGCAGCTTAGCTGGTAGCTCCTACGAGCAGTACTTC,CASSLAGSSYEQYF
.,.,TRBJ1-5,TRBV19,TGTGCCAGTAGCTACCCCCCGCCGGGAAACAGCAATCAGCCCCAGCATTTT,CASSYPPPGNSNQPQHF
.,.,TRBJ1-2,TRBV28,TGTGCCAGCAGTCCCCGGGGGGGCTTACGGTATGGCTACACCTTC,CASSPRGGLRYGYTF
.,.,TRBJ2-2,TRBV5-1,TGCGCCAGCGCCTTAGGAGGGAACACCGGGGAGCTGTTTTTT,CASALGGNTGELFF
.,.,TRBJ2-7,TRBV28,TGTGCCACAACAAAATCCTACGAGCAGTACTTC,CATTKSYEQYF
once,TRBD1,TRBJ1-6,TRBV5-1,TGCGCCAGCAGCACCGACAGGGGAAACAACCCCCTCCACTTT,CASSTDRGNNPLHF
.,.,TRBJ1-3,TRBV5-4,TGTGCCAGCAGCGAGGGCTTCCGGCCTGGAAACACCATATATTTT,CASSEGFRPGNTIYF
.,.,TRBJ2-1,TRBV15,TGTGCCACCAGAGGAATCGCTCGGAGCTCCTACAATGAGCAGTTCTTC,CATRGIARSSYNEQFF
.,.,TRBJ2-7,TRBV5-1,TGCGCCAGCAGCTTGGGCCAGGGGCCCTACGAGCAGTACTTC,CASSLGQGPYEQYF
.,TRBD2,TRBJ2-1,TRBV2,TGTGCCGGCCAGCGGGGGGGCTCCTACAATGAGCAGTTCTTC,CAGQRGGSYNEQFF
.,TRBD1,TRBJ1-1,TRBV4-1,TGCGCCAGCAGCCTAGGGGGAACAGGGGGGAACACTGAAGCTTTCTTT,CASSLGGTGGNTEAFF
.,.,TRBJ2-2,TRBV6-5,TGTGCCAGCAGTACAGGGCGGGACACCGGGGAGCTGTTTTTT,CASSTGRDTGELFF
.,TRBD1,TRBJ2-1,TRBV11-3,TGTGCCAGCAGCTTTTCCGGGACAGGGAGATACAATGAGCAGTTCTTC,CASSFSGTGRYNEQFF
.,TRBD2,TRBJ2-3,TRBV7-8,TGTGCCAGCAGCGGTGCACTAGCGGAAGGGACAGATACGCAGTATTTT,CASSGALAEGTDTQYF
.,TRBD1,TRBJ2-7,TRBV19,TGTGCCAGTAGTCCCCCGGGACAGATCTACGAGCAGTACTTC,CASSPPGQIYEQYF
.,.,TRBJ2-4,TRBV5-6,TGTGCCAGCAGCTTGATGGTGCAGGGTGGAAACATTCAGTACTTC,CASSLMVQGGNIQYF
.,TRBD1,TRBJ2-3,TRBV15,TGTGCCACCAGCAGAGAGCCAGGGGGCCCAGATACGCAGTATTTT,CATSREPGGPDTQYF
.,.,TRBJ2-2,TRBV5-1,TGCGCCAGCAGCTTGGGACAGGTCACCGGGGAGCTGTTTTTT,CASSLGQVTGELFF
.,.,TRBJ1-3,TRBV9,TGTGCCAGCAGCGTAGGGGCCGATGGCAACACCATATATTTT,CASSVGADGNTIYF
.,.,TRBJ1-1,TRBV19,TGTGCCAGTAAAGACAGCCGGAACACTGAAGCTTTCTTT,CASKDSRNTEAFF
.,TRBD1,TRBJ1-1,TRBV10-3,TGTGCCATCAGTGAGGGGACAGGGAACACTGAAGCTTTCTTT,CAISEGTGNTEAFF
.,.,TRBJ2-7,TRBV5-1,TGCGCCAGCAGCTTGGCCATCGGACTGGAAGACGAGCAGTACTTC,CASSLAIGLEDEQYF
.,.,TRBJ2-3,TRBV5-4,TGTGCCAGCAGCTCCTCGCGGATAAGCACAGATACGCAGTATTTT,CASSSSRISTDTQYF
.,TRBD1,TRBJ2-1,TRBV7-9,TGTGCCAGCAGCGCAGGACAGGGATCCTACAATGAGCAGTTCTTC,CASSAGQGSYNEQFF
.,.,TRBJ2-2,TRBV7-3,TGTGCCAGCAGGCATGAAGTAGCGGCTAACACCGGGGAGCTGTTTTTT,CASRHEVAANTGELFF
.,TRBD1,TRBJ1-5,TRBV19,TGTGCCAGTAGTACCCGATCGGGACAGGGGGATCAGCCCCAGCATTTT,CASSTRSGQGDQPQHF
.,.,TRBJ2-7,TRBV7-2,TGTGCCAGCAGCTCGGGGGGCCACGATTGGTCCTACGAGCAGTACTTC,CASSSGGHDWSYEQYF
once,TRBD2,TRBJ2-7,TRBV5-1,TGCGCCAGCAGCGCCGCCCCTAGCGGGAGATACTCCTACGAGCAGTACTTC,CASSAAPSGRYSYEQYF
.,.,TRBJ2-7,TRBV15,TGTGCCACCAGCAGAGGGACAACGAGCTCCTACGAGCAGTACTTC,CATSRGTTSSYEQYF
.,TRBD2,TRBJ2-1,TRBV2,TGTGCCAGTAGCGGGGGGGTTTACTCCTACAATGAGCAGTTCTTC,CASSGGVYSYNEQFF
.,.,TRBJ2-1,TRBV2,TGTGCCAGCAGTGGAGTAGGGGATGAGCAGTTCTTC,CASSGVGDEQFF
.,.,TRBJ2-3,TRBV5-1,TGCGCCAGCAGCCAGCAGCAGGACACAGATACGCAGTATTTT,CASSQQQDTDTQYF
.,TRBD1,TRBJ2-7,TRBV5-6,TGTGCCAGCAGTCAGGGACAGCAAATCTCCTACGAGCAGTACTTC,CASSQGQQISYEQYF
once,.,TRBJ2-5,TRBV9,TGTGCCAGCAGCGTAGGGAGCGTAAAGCAAGAAGAGACCCAGTACTTC,CASSVGSVKQEETQYF
once,TRBD2,TRBJ2-1,TRBV28,TGTGCCAGCAGTTCCGTAGCGGGAGTGAATGAGCAGTTCTTC,CASSSVAGVNEQFF
.,.,TRBJ2-7,TRBV5-4,TGTGCCAGCAGCTTGGGTCAGCGCTCCTACGAGCAGTACTTC,CASSLGQRSYEQYF
.,TRBD2,TRBJ2-2,TRBV7-3,TGTGCCAGCAGCCCATTCGGGACTAGGGGGAACACCGGGGAGCTGTTTTTT,CASSPFGTRGNTGELFF